This TCR beta chain was identified in a study of beta chain features in type 1 diabetes. Regarding the study as a whole: Cells expressing TCR highly could be over-represented by cDNA sequencing.

V shed 3 bases, J shed 4 bases, and the junction held 6 bases outside the gene matches. Germline CDR1 and CDR2: SGDLS and YYNGEE. There are 15 residues in the CDR3. Worth noting for this clone: Its target is unknown.

The sequenced template was cDNA made from the entire isolated RNA. Profiling relied on immunoSEQ multiplex PCR, and the TCRdb table lists in-frame clones only, not all of them. The table records a few hundred thousand clones, approximately 16% of them present only once. The chain is built from TRBV9 and TRBJ2-1, with 8 positions matching TRBD2. The specimen sequenced was naive CD4+ T cells from blood. This clonotype originated in a woman aged 18-29 years in good health. This chain's CDR3 is CASSELVAGYNEQFF. The CDR3 bases are TGTGCCAGCAGCGAATTGGTAGCGGGGTACAATGAGCAGTTCTTC.